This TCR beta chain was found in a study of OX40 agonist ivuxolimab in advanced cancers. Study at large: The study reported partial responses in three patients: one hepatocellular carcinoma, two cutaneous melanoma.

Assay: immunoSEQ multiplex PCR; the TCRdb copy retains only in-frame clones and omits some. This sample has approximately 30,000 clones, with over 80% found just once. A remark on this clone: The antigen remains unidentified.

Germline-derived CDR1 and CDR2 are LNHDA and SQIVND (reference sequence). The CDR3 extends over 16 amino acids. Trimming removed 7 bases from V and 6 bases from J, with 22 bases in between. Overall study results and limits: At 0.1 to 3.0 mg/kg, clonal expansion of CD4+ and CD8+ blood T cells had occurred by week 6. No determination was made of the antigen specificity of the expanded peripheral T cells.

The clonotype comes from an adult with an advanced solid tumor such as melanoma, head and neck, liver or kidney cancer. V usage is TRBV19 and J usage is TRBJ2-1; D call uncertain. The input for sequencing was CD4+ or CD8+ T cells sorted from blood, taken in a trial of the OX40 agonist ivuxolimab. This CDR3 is CASNPRGGASVNEQFF. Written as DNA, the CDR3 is TGTGCCAGTAACCCCCGCGGTGGTGCCTCCGTCAATGAGCAGTTCTTC. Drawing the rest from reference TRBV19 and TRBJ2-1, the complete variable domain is DGGITQSPKYLFRKEGQNVTLSCEQNLNHDAMYWYRQDPGQGLRLIYYSQIVNDFQKGDIAEGYSVSREKKESFPLTVTSAQKNPTAFYLCASNPRGGASVNEQFFGPGTRLTVL.